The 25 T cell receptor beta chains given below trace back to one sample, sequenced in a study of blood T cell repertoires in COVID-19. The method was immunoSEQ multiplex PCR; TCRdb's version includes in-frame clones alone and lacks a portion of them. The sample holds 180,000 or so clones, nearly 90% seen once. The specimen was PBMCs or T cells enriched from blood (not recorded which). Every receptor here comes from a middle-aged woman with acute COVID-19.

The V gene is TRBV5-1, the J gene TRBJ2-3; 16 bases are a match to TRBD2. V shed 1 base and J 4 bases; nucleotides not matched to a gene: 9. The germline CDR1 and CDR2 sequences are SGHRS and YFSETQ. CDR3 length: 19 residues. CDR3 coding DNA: TGCGCCAGCAGCTTGAGAGGGACTAGCGGGAGGGCCGGCGCAGATACGCAGTATTTT. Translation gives CASSLRGTSGRAGADTQYF.

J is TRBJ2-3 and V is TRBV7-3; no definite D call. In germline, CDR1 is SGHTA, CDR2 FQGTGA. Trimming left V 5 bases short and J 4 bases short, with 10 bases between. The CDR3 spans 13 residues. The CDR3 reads CASSKLVADTQYF. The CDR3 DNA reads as TGTGCCAGCAGCAAGTTAGTCGCAGATACGCAGTATTTT.

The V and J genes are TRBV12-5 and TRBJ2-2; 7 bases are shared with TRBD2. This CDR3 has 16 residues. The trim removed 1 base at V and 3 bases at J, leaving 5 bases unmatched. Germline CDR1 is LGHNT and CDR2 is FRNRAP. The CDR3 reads CASGLALAVDTGELFF. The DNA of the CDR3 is TGTGCTAGTGGTTTGGCGCTAGCGGTCGACACCGGGGAGCTGTTTTTT. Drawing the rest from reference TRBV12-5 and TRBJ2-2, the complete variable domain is DARVTQTPRHKVTEMGQEVTMRCQPILGHNTVFWYRQTMMQGLELLAYFRNRAPLDDSGMPKDRFSAEMPDATLATLKIQPSEPRDSAVYFCASGLALAVDTGELFFGEGSRLTVL.

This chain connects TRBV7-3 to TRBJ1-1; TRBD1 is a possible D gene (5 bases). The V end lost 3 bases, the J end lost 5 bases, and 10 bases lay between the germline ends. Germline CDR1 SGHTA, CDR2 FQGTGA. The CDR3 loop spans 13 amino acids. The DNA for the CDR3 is TGTGCCAGCAGCTTTACCCAGGGTACTGAAGCTTTCTTT. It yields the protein CASSFTQGTEAFF.

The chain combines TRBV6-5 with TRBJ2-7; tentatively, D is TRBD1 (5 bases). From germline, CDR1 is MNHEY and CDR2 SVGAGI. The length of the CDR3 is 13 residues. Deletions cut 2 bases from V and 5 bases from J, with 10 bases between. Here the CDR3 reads CASSYRGPNEQYF. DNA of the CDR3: TGTGCCAGCAGTTACAGGGGCCCCAACGAGCAGTACTTC.

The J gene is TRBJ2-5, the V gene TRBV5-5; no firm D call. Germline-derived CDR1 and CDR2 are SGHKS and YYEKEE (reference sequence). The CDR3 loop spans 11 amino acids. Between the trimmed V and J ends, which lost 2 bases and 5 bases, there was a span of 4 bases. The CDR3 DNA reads TGTGCCAGCAGCTTATATGAGACCCAGTACTTC. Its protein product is CASSLYETQYF. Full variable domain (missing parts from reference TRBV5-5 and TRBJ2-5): DAGVTQSPTHLIKTRGQQVTLRCSPISGHKSVSWYQQVLGQGPQFIFQYYEKEERGRGNFPDRFSARQFPNYSSELNVNALLLGDSALYLCASSLYETQYFGPGTRLLVL.

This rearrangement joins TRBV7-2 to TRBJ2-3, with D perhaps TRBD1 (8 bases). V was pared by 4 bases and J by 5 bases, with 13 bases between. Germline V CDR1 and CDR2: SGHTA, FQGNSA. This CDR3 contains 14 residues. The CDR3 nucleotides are TGTGCCAGCAGCTCGACAGGGGAGGGAGATACGCAGTATTTT. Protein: CASSSTGEGDTQYF.

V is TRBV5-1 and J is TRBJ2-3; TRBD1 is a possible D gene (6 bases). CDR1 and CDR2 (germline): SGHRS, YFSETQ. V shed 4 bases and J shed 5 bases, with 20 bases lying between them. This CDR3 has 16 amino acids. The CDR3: CASSPGTSGRVDTQYF. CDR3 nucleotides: TGCGCCAGCAGCCCGGGGACATCGGGTCGAGTAGATACGCAGTATTTT. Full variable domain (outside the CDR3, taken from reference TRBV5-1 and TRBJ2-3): KAGVTQTPRYLIKTRGQQVTLSCSPISGHRSVSWYQQTPGQGLQFLFEYFSETQRNKGNFPGRFSGRQFSNSRSEMNVSTLELGDSALYLCASSPGTSGRVDTQYFGPGTRLTVL.

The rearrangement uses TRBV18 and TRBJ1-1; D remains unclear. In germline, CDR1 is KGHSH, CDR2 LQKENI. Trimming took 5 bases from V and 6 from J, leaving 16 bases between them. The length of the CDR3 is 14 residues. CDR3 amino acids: CASSVTQEGAEAFF. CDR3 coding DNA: TGTGCCAGCTCAGTCACGCAGGAGGGAGCTGAAGCTTTCTTT.

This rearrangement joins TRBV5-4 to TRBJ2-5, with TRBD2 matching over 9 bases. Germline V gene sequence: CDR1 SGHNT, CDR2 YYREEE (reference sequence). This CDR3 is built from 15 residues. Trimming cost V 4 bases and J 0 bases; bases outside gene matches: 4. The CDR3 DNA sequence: TGTGCCAGCAGCACGGGACTAGCAAACCAAGAGACCCAGTACTTC. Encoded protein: CASSTGLANQETQYF.

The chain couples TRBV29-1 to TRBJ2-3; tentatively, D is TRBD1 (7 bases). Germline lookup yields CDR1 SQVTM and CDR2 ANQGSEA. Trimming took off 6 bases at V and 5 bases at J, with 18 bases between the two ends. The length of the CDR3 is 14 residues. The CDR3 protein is CSVATGAEGDTQYF. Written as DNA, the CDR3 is TGCAGCGTCGCCACAGGGGCGGAGGGAGATACGCAGTATTTT.

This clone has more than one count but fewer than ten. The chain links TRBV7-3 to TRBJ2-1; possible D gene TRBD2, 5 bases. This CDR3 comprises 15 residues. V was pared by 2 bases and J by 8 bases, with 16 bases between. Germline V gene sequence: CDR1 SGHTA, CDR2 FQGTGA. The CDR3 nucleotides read TGTGCCAGCAGCTTAGAGGCCACTAGAGCCCATGAGCAGTTCTTC. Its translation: CASSLEATRAHEQFF. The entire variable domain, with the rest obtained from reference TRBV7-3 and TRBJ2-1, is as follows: GAGVSQTPSNKVTEKGKYVELRCDPISGHTALYWYRQSLGQGPEFLIYFQGTGAADDSGLPNDRFFAVRPEGSVSTLKIQRTERGDSAVYLCASSLEATRAHEQFFGPGTRLTVL.

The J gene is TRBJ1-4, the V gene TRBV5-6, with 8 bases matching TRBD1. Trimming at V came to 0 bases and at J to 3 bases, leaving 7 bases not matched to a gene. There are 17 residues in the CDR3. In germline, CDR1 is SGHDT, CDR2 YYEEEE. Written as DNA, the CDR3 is TGTGCCAGCAGCTTGGTCGGCAGGGGGCTTGCTAATGAAAAACTGTTTTTT. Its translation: CASSLVGRGLANEKLFF.

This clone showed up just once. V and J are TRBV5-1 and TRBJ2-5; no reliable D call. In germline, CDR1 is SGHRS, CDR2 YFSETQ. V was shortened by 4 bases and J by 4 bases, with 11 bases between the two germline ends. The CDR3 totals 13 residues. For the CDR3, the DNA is TGCGCCAGCAGCGCGCACGTTGGAGAGACCCAGTACTTC. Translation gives CASSAHVGETQYF.

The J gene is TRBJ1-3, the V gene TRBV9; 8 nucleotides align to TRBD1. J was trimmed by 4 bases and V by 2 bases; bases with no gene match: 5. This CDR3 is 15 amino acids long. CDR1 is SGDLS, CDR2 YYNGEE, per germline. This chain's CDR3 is CASSVDGQGGNTIYF. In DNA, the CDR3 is TGTGCCAGCAGCGTCGACGGACAGGGAGGAAACACCATATATTTT.

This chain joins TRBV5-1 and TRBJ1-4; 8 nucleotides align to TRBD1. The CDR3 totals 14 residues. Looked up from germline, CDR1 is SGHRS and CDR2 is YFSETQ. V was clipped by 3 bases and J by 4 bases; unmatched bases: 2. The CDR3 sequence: CASSSGQGNEKLFF. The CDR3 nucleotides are TGCGCCAGCAGCTCCGGACAGGGTAATGAAAAACTGTTTTTT.

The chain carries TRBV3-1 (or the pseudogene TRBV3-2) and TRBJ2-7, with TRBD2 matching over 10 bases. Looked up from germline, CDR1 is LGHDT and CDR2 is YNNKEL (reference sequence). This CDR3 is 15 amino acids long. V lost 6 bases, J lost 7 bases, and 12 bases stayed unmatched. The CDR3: CASRPRAGGPLEQYF. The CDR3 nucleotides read TGTGCCAGCAGGCCGAGAGCGGGAGGGCCCTTAGAGCAGTACTTC.

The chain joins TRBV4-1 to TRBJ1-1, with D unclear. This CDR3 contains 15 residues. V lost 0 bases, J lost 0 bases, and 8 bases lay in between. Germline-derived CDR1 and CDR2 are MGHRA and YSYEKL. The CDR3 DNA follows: TGCGCCAGCAGCCAAGATCTCAGGCTGAACACTGAAGCTTTCTTT. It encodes CASSQDLRLNTEAFF.

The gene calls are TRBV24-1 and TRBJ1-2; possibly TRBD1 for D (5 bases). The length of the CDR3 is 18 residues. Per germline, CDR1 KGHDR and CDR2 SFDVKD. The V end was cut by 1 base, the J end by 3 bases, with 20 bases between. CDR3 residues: CATSDFIRRGDGDYGYTF. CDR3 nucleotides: TGTGCCACCAGTGATTTTATTCGGCGCGGGGACGGGGACTATGGCTACACCTTC.

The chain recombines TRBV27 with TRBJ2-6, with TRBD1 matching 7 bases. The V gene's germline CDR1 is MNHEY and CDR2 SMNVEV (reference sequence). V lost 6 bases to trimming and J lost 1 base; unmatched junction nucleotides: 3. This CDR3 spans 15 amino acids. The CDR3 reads CASSSTGSGANVLTF. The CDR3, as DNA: TGTGCCAGCAGCTCGACAGGGTCTGGGGCCAACGTCCTGACTTTC.

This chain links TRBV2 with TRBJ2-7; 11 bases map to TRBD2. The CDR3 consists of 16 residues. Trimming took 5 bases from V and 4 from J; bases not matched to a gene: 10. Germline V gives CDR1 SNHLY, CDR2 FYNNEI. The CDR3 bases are TGTGCCAGCAGTACCCGCGGGACTAGCGGTTTGTACGAGCAGTACTTC. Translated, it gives CASSTRGTSGLYEQYF.

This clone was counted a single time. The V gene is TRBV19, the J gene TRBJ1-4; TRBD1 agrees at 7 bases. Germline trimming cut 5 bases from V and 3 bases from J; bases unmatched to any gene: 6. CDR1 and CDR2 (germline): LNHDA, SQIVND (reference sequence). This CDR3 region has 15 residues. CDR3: CASSLTGAANEKLFF. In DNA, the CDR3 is TGTGCCAGTAGTCTTACAGGGGCAGCTAATGAAAAACTGTTTTTT.

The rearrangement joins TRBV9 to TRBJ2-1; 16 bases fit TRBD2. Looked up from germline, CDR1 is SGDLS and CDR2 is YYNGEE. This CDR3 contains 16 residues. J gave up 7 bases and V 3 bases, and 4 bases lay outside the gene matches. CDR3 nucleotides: TGTGCCAGCAGCGCCGGGACTAGCGGGGGGGAAAATGAGCAGTTCTTC. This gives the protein CASSAGTSGGENEQFF.

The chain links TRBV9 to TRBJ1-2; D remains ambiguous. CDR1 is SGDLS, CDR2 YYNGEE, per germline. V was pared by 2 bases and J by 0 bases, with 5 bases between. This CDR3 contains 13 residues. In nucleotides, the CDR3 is TGTGCCAGCAGCGTGGGAGCTAACTATGGCTACACCTTC. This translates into CASSVGANYGYTF.

The CDR3 region has the DNA TGTGCCAGCAGCCAAGATATGGGGGGACTAGCGGGAGCTTCGCAGTACTTC. Amino acids: CASSQDMGGLAGASQYF. V gene TRBV4-2 combines with J gene TRBJ2-7; 14 positions agree with TRBD2. Per germline, CDR1 LGHNA and CDR2 YNFKEQ. V dropped 0 bases and J dropped 9; count of bases not matched to a gene: 10. This CDR3 is built from 17 residues.